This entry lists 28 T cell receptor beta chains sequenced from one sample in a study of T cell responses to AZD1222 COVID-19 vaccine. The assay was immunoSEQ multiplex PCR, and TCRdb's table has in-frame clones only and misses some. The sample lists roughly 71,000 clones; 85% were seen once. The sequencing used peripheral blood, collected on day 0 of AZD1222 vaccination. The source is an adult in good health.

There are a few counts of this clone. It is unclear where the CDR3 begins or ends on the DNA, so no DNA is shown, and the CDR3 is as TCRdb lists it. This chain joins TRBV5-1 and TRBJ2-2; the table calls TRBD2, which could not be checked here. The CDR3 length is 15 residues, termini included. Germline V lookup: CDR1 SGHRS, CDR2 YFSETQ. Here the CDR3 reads CASSFLWGATGELFF.

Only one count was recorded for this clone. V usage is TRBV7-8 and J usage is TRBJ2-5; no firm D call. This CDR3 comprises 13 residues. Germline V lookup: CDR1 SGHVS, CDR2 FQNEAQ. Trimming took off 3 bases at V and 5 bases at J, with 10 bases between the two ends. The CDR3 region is CASSFGLRETQYF. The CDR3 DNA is TGTGCCAGCAGCTTTGGATTGCGGGAGACCCAGTACTTC.

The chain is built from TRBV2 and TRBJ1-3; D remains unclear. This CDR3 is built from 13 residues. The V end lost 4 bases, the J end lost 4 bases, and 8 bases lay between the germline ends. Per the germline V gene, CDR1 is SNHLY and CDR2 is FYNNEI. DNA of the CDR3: TGTGCCAGCAGTGGCGCCGCCGGAAACACCATATATTTT. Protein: CASSGAAGNTIYF.

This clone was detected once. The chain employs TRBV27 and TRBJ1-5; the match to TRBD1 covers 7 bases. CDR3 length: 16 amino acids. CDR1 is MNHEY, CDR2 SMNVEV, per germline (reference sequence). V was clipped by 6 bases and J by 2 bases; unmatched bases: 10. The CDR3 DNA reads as TGTGCCAGCAGCCTCATGACAGGGTCGGGCAATCAGCCCCAGCATTTT. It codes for CASSLMTGSGNQPQHF.

CDR3 coding DNA: TGTGCCAGCAGCTTGGCCCCAGGGAGATCGGATACGCAGTATTTT. This encodes CASSLAPGRSDTQYF. The chain joins TRBV5-4 to TRBJ2-3; possibly TRBD1 or TRBD2 for D (5 bases each). Germline CDR1 SGHNT, CDR2 YYREEE (reference sequence). CDR3 length: 15 residues. V lost 0 bases to trimming and J lost 6 bases, with 14 bases between them.

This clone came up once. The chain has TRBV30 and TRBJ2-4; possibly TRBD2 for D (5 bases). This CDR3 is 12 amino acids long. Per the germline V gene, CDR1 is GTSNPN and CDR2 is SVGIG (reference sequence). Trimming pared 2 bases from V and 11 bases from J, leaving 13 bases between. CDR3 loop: CAWSRTEEVQYF. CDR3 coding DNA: TGTGCCTGGAGTAGGACTGAGGAGGTTCAGTACTTC.

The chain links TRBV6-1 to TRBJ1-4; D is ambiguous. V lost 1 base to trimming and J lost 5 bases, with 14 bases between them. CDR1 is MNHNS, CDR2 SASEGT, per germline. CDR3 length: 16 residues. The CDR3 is CASSEDENMLNEKLFF. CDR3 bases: TGTGCCAGCAGTGAAGATGAGAATATGCTGAATGAAAAACTGTTTTTT.

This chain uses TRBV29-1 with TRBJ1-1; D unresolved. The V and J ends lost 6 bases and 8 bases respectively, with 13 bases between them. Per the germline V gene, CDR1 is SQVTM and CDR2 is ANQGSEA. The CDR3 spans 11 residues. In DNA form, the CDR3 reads TGCAGCGTCAAACTAGCCATGGAAGCTTTCTTT. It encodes CSVKLAMEAFF.

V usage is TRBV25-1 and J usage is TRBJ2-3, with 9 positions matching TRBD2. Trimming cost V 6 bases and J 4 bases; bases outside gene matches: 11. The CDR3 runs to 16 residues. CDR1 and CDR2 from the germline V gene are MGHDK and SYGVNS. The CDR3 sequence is CASRGWGGGAADTQYF. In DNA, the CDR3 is TGTGCCAGCAGAGGTTGGGGCGGGGGGGCGGCAGATACGCAGTATTTT.

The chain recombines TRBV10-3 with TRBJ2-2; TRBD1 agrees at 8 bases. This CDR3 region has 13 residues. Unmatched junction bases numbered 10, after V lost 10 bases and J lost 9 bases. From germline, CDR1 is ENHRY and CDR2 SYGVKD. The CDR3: CATGTGGGWELFF. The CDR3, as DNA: TGTGCCACCGGAACAGGGGGTGGTTGGGAGCTGTTTTTT.

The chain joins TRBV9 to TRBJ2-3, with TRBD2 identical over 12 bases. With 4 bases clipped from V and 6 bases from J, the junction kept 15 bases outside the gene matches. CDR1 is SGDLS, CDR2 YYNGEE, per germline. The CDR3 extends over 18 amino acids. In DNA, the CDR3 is TGTGCCAGCAGCCCGGACCGACGTTCTAGCGGGGGGGCGGATACGCAGTATTTT. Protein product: CASSPDRRSSGGADTQYF.

The CDR3, as DNA: TGCGCCAGCAGCTTGTCAGGGGGTTATGGAAACACCATATATTTT. Encoded protein: CASSLSGGYGNTIYF. This sequence joins TRBV5-1 and TRBJ1-3; 7 bases fit TRBD1. Trimming removed 1 base from V and 3 bases from J; junction bases left unmatched: 4. Germline values: CDR1 SGHRS, CDR2 YFSETQ. The CDR3 consists of 15 residues.

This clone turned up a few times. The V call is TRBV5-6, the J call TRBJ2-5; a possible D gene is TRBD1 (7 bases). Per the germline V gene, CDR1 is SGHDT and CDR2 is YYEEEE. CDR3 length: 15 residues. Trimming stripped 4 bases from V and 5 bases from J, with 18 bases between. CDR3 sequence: CASSPWQGGRETQYF. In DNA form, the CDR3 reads TGTGCCAGCAGCCCCTGGCAGGGGGGTCGCGAGACCCAGTACTTC.

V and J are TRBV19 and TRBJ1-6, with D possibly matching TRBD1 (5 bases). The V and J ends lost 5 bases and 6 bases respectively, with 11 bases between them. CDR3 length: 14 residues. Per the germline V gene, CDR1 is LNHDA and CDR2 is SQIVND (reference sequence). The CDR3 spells CASSVDRPNSPLHF. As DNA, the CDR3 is TGTGCCAGTAGTGTCGACAGACCTAATTCACCCCTCCACTTT.

The CDR3 nucleotides are TGTGCCAGCAGTGAAATGACCGACAGGGGGAACAATCAGCCCCAGCATTTT. Encoded protein: CASSEMTDRGNNQPQHF. V usage is TRBV6-1 and J usage is TRBJ1-5; 9 nucleotides line up with TRBD1. Germline values: CDR1 MNHNS, CDR2 SASEGT. This CDR3 contains 17 residues. After removal of 2 bases from V and 3 bases from J, the junction contained 8 bases not matched to a gene.

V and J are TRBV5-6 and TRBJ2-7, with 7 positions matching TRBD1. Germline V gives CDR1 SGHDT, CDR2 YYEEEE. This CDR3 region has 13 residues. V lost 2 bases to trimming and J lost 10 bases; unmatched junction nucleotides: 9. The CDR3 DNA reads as TGTGCCAGCAGCTTCGATTTAGGGGGCAGACAGTACTTC. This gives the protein CASSFDLGGRQYF.

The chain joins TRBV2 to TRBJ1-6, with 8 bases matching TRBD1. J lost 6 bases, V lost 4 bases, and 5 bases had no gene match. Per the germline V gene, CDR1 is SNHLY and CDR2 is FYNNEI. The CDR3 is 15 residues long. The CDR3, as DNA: TGTGCCAGCAGTGGGGATACAGGGGGTAATTCACCCCTCCACTTT. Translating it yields CASSGDTGGNSPLHF.

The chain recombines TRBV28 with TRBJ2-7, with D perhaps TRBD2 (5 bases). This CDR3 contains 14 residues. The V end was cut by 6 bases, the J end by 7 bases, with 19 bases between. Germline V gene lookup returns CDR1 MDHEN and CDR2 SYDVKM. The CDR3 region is CASSSQTRTGEQYF. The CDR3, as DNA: TGTGCCAGCAGCAGCCAGACACGAACGGGGGAGCAGTACTTC.

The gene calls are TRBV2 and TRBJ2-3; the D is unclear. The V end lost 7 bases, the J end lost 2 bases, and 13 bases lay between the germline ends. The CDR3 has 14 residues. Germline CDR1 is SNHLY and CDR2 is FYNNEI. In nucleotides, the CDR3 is TGTGCCAGCATTGCCAGCCAACTCACAGATACGCAGTATTTT. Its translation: CASIASQLTDTQYF.

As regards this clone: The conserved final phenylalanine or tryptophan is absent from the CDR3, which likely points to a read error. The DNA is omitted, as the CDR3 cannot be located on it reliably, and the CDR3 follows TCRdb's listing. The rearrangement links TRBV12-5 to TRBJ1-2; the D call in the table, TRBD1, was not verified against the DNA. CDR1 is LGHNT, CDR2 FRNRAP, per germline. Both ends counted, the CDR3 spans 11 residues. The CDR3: CASGLVLWGLK.

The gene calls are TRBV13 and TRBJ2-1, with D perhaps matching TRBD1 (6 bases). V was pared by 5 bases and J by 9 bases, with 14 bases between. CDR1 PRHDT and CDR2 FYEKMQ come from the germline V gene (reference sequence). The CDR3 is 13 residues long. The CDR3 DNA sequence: TGTGCCAGCAGCCCTACAGGGTCCCCTGAGCAGTTCTTC. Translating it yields CASSPTGSPEQFF.

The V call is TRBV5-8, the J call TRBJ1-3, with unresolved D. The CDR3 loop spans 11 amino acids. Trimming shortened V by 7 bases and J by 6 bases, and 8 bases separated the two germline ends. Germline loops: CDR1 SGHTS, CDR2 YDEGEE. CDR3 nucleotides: TGTGCCAGCCGGTCCCAAAACACCATATATTTT. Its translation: CASRSQNTIYF.

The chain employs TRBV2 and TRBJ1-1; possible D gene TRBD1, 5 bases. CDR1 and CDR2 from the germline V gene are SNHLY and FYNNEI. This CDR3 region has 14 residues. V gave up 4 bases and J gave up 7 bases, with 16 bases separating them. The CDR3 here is CASSGAQGAFEAFF. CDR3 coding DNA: TGTGCCAGCAGTGGGGCCCAGGGAGCCTTTGAAGCTTTCTTT.

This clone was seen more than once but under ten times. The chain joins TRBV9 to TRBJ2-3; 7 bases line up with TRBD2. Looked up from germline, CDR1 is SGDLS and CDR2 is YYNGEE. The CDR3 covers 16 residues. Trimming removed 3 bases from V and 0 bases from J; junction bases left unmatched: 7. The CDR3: CASSAELARSTDTQYF. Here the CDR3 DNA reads TGTGCCAGCAGCGCCGAACTAGCGCGCAGCACAGATACGCAGTATTTT.

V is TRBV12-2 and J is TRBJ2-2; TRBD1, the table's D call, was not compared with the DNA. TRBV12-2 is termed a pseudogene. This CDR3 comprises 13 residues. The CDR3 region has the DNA TGTGCAAGTCGTCGCCAGGGCTCCGGGGAGCTGTTTTTT. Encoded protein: CASRRQGSGELFF.

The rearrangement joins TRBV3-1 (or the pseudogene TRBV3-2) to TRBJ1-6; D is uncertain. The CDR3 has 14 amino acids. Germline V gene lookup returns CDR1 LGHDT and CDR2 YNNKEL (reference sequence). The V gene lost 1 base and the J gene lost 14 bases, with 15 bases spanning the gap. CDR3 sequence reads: CASSQGLPGGSLHF. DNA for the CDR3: TGTGCCAGCAGCCAAGGTCTTCCGGGAGGTTCCCTCCACTTT.

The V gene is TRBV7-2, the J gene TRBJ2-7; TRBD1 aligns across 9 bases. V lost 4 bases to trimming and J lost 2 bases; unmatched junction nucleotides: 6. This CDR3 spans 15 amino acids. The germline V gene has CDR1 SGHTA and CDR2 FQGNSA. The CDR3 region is CASSSRDRDPYEQYF. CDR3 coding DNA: TGTGCCAGCAGCTCCCGGGACAGGGATCCCTACGAGCAGTACTTC.

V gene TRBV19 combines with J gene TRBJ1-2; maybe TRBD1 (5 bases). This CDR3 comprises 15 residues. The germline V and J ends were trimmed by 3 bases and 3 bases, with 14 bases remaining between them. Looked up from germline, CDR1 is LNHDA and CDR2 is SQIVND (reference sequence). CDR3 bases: TGTGCCAGTAGTATTCGGGGACGCGGGGACTATGGCTACACCTTC. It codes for CASSIRGRGDYGYTF.